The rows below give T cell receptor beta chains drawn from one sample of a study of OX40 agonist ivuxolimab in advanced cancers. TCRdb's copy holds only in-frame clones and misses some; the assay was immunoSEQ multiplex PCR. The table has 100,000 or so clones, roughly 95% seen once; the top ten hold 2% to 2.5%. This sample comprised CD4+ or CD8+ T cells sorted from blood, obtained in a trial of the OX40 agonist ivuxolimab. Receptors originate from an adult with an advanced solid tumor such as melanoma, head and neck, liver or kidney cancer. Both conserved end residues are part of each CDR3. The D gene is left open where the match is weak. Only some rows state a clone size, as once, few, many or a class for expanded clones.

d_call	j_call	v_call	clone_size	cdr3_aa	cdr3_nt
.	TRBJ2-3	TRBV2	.	CASSGVTGPYQSSTDTQYF	TGTGCCAGCAGTGGCGTGACAGGTCCATACCAATCTAGCACAGATACGCAGTATTTT
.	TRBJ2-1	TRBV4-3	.	CASSHSGTFRSNEQFF	TGCGCCAGCAGCCATTCCGGGACTTTTAGGTCCAATGAGCAGTTCTTC
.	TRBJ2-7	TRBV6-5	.	CASSYQGHANEQYF	TGTGCCAGCAGCTACCAGGGACACGCGAACGAGCAGTACTTC
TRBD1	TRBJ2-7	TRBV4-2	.	CASSLHPGQHYEQYF	TGTGCCAGCAGCCTCCACCCGGGACAGCACTACGAGCAGTACTTC
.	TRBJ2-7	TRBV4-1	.	CASSQGGNYEQYF	TGCGCCAGCAGCCAAGGGGGCAACTACGAGCAGTACTTC
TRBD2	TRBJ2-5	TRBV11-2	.	CASSIGTTRETQYF	TGTGCCAGCAGCATAGGGACTACGCGAGAGACCCAGTACTTC
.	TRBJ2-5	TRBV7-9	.	CASSLAVGPQETQYF	TGTGCCAGCAGCTTAGCGGTGGGCCCCCAAGAGACCCAGTACTTC
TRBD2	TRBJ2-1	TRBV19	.	CASSTLADEQFF	TGTGCCAGTAGTACCCTAGCGGACGAGCAGTTCTTC
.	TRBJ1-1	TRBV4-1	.	CASSQGPGGMNTEAFF	TGCGCCAGCAGCCAAGGGCCGGGCGGGATGAACACTGAAGCTTTCTTT
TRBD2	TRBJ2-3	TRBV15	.	CATGLAADTQYF	TGTGCCACGGGACTAGCAGCAGATACGCAGTATTTT
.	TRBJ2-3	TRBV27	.	CASSSRLKRDTQYF	TGTGCCAGCAGTTCCCGTTTGAAGAGAGATACGCAGTATTTT
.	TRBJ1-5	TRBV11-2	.	CASSLTRQPQHF	TGTGCCAGCAGCTTAACCCGACAGCCCCAGCATTTT
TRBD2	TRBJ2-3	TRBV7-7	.	CASSLVPPSGGDTQYF	TGTGCCAGCAGCTTAGTTCCCCCTAGCGGGGGTGATACGCAGTATTTT
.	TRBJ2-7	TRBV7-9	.	CASSPPGLDYEQYF	TGTGCCAGCAGCCCCCCAGGGTTGGACTACGAGCAGTACTTC
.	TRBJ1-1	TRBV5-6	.	CASSFWGNTEAFF	TGTGCCAGCAGCTTCTGGGGAAACACTGAAGCTTTCTTT
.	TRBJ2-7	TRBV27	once	CASSLSSMESSYEQYF	TGTGCCAGCAGTTTATCTAGTATGGAGTCCTCCTACGAGCAGTACTTC
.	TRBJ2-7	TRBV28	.	CASSPRDTSSYEQYF	TGTGCCAGCAGTCCGCGGGACACGAGCTCCTACGAGCAGTACTTC
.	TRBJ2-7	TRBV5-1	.	CASRTDQSYEQYF	TGCGCCAGCAGGACAGATCAATCCTACGAGCAGTACTTC
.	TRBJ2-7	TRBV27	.	CASRPTGVHEQYF	TGTGCCAGCAGACCAACCGGGGTTCACGAGCAGTACTTC
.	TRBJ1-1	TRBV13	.	CASSSEGGRTEAFF	TGTGCCAGCAGCTCCGAAGGGGGGCGAACTGAAGCTTTCTTT
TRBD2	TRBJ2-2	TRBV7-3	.	CASRGGTGELFF	TGTGCCAGCAGGGGAGGGACCGGGGAGCTGTTTTTT
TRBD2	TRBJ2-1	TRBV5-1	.	CASSSTSGTPNEQFF	TGCGCCAGCAGTTCAACTAGCGGGACACCCAATGAGCAGTTCTTC
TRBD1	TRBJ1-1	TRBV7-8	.	CASSTPAGTGNTEAFF	TGTGCCAGCAGCACGCCGGCCGGGACAGGGAACACTGAAGCTTTCTTT
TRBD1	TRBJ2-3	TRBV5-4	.	CASSPGQDPDTQYF	TGTGCCAGCAGCCCCGGACAGGATCCGGATACGCAGTATTTT
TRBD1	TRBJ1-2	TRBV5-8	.	CASSPGTVYGYTF	TGTGCCAGCAGCCCTGGGACAGTATATGGCTACACCTTC
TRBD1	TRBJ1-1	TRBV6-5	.	CASSQGGENTEAFF	TGTGCCAGCAGTCAAGGGGGCGAAAACACTGAAGCTTTCTTT
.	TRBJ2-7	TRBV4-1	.	CASSQDGRILSYEQYF	TGCGCCAGCAGCCAAGATGGGAGGATCCTTTCCTACGAGCAGTACTTC
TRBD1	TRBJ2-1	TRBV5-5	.	CASSAWTGYGNEQFF	TGTGCCAGCAGCGCCTGGACAGGGTACGGCAATGAGCAGTTCTTC
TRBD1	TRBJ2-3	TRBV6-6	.	CASSYATGRGTDTQYF	TGTGCCAGCAGTTACGCGACAGGGCGAGGCACAGATACGCAGTATTTT
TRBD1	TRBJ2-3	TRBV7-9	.	CASSLVQGAADTQYF	TGTGCCAGCAGCTTAGTCCAGGGGGCCGCAGATACGCAGTATTTT
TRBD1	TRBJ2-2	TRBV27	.	CASSYGQGITGELFF	TGTGCCAGCAGTTATGGACAGGGGATCACCGGGGAGCTGTTTTTT
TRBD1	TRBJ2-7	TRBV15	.	CATSRGDRDEQYF	TGTGCCACCAGCAGGGGGGACAGGGACGAGCAGTACTTC
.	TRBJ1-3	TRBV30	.	CAWSPSGNTIYF	TGTGCCTGGAGCCCCTCTGGAAACACCATATATTTT
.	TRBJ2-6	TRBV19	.	CASSIVGAGGANVLTF	TGTGCCAGTAGTATAGTTGGGGCCGGTGGGGCCAACGTCCTGACTTTC
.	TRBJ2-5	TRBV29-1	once	CSVVGQGIQETQYF	TGCAGCGTTGTTGGGCAGGGGATACAAGAGACCCAGTACTTC
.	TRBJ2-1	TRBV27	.	CASSIRGTYNEQFF	TGTGCCAGCAGTATACGAGGGACTTACAATGAGCAGTTCTTC
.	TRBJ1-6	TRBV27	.	CASSLGPNSPLHF	TGTGCCAGCAGTTTGGGACCGAATTCACCCCTCCACTTT
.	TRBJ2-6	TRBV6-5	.	CASGGSLGANVLTF	TGTGCCAGCGGGGGCTCCCTCGGGGCCAACGTCCTGACTTTC
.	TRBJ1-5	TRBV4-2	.	CASSPGRGPQHF	TGTGCCAGCAGCCCTGGTCGGGGGCCCCAGCATTTT
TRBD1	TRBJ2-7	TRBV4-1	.	CASSQALPTGAFEQYF	TGCGCCAGCAGCCAGGCTTTGCCGACAGGGGCCTTTGAGCAGTACTTC
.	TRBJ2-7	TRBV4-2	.	CASSQEGAFGSYEQYF	TGTGCCAGCAGCCAAGAGGGGGCTTTTGGCTCCTACGAGCAGTACTTC
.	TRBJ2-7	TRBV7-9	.	CASSPPQTATYEQYF	TGTGCCAGCAGCCCACCCCAGACAGCCACCTACGAGCAGTACTTC
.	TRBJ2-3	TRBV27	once	CASSSDREAPTDTQYF	TGTGCCAGCAGTTCGGACAGAGAAGCTCCTACAGATACGCAGTATTTT
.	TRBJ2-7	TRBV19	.	CASSYGTTYEQYF	TGTGCCAGTAGTTACGGGACAACCTACGAGCAGTACTTC
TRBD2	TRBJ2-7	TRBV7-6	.	CASSLGGGGLSYEQYF	TGTGCCAGCAGCTTAGGTGGCGGGGGGCTCTCCTACGAGCAGTACTTC
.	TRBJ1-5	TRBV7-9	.	CASSLEAGRYHYSNQPQHF	TGTGCCAGCAGCTTAGAAGCCGGACGGTACCACTATAGCAATCAGCCCCAGCATTTT
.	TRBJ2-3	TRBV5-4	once	CASSVDERMPSTDTQYF	TGTGCCAGCAGCGTTGACGAACGGATGCCCAGCACAGATACGCAGTATTTT
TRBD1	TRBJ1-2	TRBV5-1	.	CASGYGPGQGANGYTF	TGCGCCAGCGGCTACGGGCCGGGACAGGGGGCGAACGGCTACACCTTC
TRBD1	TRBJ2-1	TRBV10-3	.	CAISLIGTGGGNEQFF	TGTGCCATCAGTTTAATAGGGACAGGGGGTGGCAATGAGCAGTTCTTC
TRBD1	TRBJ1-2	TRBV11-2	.	CASSLPEERTGDYGYTF	TGTGCCAGCAGCTTACCCGAGGAGCGGACAGGGGACTATGGCTACACCTTC
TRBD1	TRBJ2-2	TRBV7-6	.	CASSHPGNRGATGELFF	TGTGCCAGCAGCCACCCTGGGAACAGGGGGGCCACCGGGGAGCTGTTTTTT
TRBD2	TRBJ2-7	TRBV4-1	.	CASSLTSGTYEQYF	TGCGCCAGCAGCCTGACTAGCGGGACCTACGAGCAGTACTTC
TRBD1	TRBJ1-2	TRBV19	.	CASSIDGQDYTF	TGTGCCAGTAGTATAGACGGACAGGACTACACCTTC
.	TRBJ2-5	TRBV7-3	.	CASSLYGGGEETQYF	TGTGCCAGCAGCTTATACGGGGGCGGGGAAGAGACCCAGTACTTC
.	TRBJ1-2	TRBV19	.	CASSMGSANGYTF	TGTGCCAGTAGTATGGGGTCGGCAAATGGCTACACCTTC
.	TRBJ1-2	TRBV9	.	CASSPRGEGEFSPGYTF	TGTGCCAGCAGCCCTCGGGGGGAGGGCGAGTTCTCTCCTGGCTACACCTTC
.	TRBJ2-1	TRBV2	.	CASSDPAPTLTNEQFF	TGTGCCAGCAGTGACCCCGCTCCGACCCTAACCAATGAGCAGTTCTTC
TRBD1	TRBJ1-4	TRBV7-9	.	CASSSRTGDNEKLFF	TGTGCCAGCAGCTCTAGGACAGGGGACAATGAAAAACTGTTTTTT
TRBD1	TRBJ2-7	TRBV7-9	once	CASTARDSSYEQYF	TGTGCCAGCACCGCCCGGGACAGCTCCTACGAGCAGTACTTC